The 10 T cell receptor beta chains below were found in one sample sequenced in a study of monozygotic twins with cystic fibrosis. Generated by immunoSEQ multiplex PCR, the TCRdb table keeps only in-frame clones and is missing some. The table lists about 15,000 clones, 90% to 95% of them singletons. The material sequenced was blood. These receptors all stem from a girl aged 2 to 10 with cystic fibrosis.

CDR3 sequence reads: CASSPEVAGISYEQYF. CDR3 bases: TGCGCCAGCAGCCCAGAGGTGGCGGGGATCTCCTACGAGCAGTACTTC. V gene TRBV5-1 combines with J gene TRBJ2-7; a weak D match, TRBD2 (6 bases). The CDR3 spans 16 residues. V was cut by 4 bases and J by 0 bases, with 17 bases left in between. Germline V gene data show CDR1 as SGHRS and CDR2 as YFSETQ.

In DNA, the CDR3 is TGTGCCAGCAGTTTACCGGCAGTACAGCAGCCCCAGCATTTT. It translates to CASSLPAVQQPQHF. The chain couples TRBV28 to TRBJ1-5; no clear D gene. Germline CDR1 and CDR2: MDHEN and SYDVKM. CDR3 length: 14 residues. V was pared by 2 bases and J by 7 bases, with 12 bases between.

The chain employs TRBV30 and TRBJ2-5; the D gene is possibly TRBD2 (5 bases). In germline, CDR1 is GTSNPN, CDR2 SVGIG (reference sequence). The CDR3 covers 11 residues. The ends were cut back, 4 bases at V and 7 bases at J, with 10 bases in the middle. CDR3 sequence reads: CAWNREGTQYF. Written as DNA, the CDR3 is TGTGCCTGGAACCGGGAAGGGACCCAGTACTTC.

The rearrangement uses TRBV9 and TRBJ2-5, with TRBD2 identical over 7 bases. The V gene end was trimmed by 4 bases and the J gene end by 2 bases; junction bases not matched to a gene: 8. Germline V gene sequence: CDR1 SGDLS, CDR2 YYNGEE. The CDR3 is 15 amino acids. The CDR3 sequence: CASSFRSGLQETQYF. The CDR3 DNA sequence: TGTGCCAGCAGCTTCCGTAGCGGGTTACAAGAGACCCAGTACTTC.

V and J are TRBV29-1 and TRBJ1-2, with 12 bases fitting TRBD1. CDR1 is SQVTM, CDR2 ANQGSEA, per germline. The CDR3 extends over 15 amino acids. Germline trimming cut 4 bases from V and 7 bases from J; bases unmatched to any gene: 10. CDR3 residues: CSVAPGQGALTGYTF. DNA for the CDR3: TGCAGCGTTGCGCCGGGACAGGGGGCGCTTACTGGCTACACCTTC. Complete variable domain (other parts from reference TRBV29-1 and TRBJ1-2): SAVISQKPSRDICQRGTSLTIQCQVDSQVTMMFWYRQQPGQSLTLIATANQGSEATYESGFVIDKFPISRPNLTFSTLTVSNMSPEDSSIYLCSVAPGQGALTGYTFGSGTRLTVV.

CDR3 in DNA: TGTGCCAGCAGTGCGACAGGGGGAGCCCGTTATACGCAGTATTTT. Its protein is CASSATGGARYTQYF. V is TRBV27 and J is TRBJ2-3; TRBD1 matches at 9 bases. Germline trimming cut 5 bases from V and 7 bases from J; bases unmatched to any gene: 10. CDR3 length: 15 amino acids. Germline V CDR1 and CDR2: MNHEY, SMNVEV (reference sequence).

The CDR3 nucleotides read TGTGCCAGCAGTCCCCCGGGACAGGGGATCGAAAAACTGTTTTTT. Its translation: CASSPPGQGIEKLFF. The chain is built from TRBV28 and TRBJ1-4, with TRBD1 matching over 10 bases. The CDR3 has 15 residues. The germline CDR1 and CDR2 sequences are MDHEN and SYDVKM. V shed 5 bases and J 8 bases; nucleotides not matched to a gene: 8.

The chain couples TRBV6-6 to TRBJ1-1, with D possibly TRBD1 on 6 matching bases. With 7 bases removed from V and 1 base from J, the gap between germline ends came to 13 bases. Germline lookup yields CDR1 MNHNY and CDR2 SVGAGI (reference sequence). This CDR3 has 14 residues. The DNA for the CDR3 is TGTGCCAGCAAGGATGGGGGACAGAACACTGAAGCTTTCTTT. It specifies CASKDGGQNTEAFF.

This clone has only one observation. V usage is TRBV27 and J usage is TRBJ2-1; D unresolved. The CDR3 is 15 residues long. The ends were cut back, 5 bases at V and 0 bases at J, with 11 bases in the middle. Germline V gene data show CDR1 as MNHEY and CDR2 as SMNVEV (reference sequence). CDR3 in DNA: TGTGCCAGCAGTCTCACAGAGAACTCCTACAATGAGCAGTTCTTC. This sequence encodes CASSLTENSYNEQFF.

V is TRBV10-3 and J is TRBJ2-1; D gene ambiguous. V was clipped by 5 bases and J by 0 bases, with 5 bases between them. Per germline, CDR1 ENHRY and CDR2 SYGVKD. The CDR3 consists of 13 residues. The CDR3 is CAISSGSYNEQFF. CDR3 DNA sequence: TGTGCCATCAGTTCAGGCTCCTACAATGAGCAGTTCTTC.